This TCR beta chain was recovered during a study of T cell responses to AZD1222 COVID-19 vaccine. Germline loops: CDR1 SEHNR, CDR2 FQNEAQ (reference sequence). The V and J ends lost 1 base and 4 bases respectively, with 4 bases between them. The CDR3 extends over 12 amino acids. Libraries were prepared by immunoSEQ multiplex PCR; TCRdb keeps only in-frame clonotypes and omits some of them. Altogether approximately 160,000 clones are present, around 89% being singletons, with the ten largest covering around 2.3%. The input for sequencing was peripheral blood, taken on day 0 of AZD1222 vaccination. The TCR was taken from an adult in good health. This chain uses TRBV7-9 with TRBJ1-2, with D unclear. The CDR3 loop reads CASSLGAYGYTF. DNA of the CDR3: TGTGCCAGCAGCTTAGGGGCCTATGGCTACACCTTC.